These 28 T cell receptor beta chains came from one sample sequenced in a study of early T cells in non-severe SARS-CoV-2 infection. TCRdb passed the 5' RACE reads through MiXCR, listing each CDR3 protein once. The repertoire consists of approximately 81,000 distinct CDR3 sequences, with over 11% occurring once and the leading ten covering roughly 3%. Sequencing used whole blood. These receptors came from an adult who was a healthcare worker with PCR-confirmed SARS-CoV-2 infection or an uninfected control (not recorded which).

This chain links TRBV4-1 with TRBJ2-5; D is undetermined. In germline, CDR1 is MGHRA, CDR2 YSYEKL. V lost 0 bases and J 2 bases, leaving 10 bases between the germline ends. The CDR3 sequence is 15 residues long. The CDR3 DNA sequence: TGCGCCAGCAGCCAAGATATAGGCCAACAAGAGACCCAGTACTTC. The encoded protein is CASSQDIGQQETQYF.

In this sample, this clonotype turned up a few times. The CDR3, as DNA: TGTGCCAGCAGCGCGACAGCAAACTATGGCTACACCTTC. The encoded protein is CASSATANYGYTF. This chain uses TRBV12-3 or TRBV12-4 with TRBJ1-2, with TRBD1 as a possible D gene (5 bases). The CDR3 loop spans 13 amino acids. The ends were cut back, 6 bases at V and 2 bases at J, with 10 bases in the middle.

In this sample, this clonotype turned up many times. This chain uses TRBV20-1 with TRBJ2-2, with TRBD2 matching over 8 bases. The CDR3 is made up of 15 amino acids. V shed 1 base and J 7 bases; nucleotides not matched to a gene: 8. Germline CDR1 is DFQATT and CDR2 is SNEGSKA (reference sequence). This CDR3 reads CSARVGGGFNGELFF. DNA of the CDR3: TGCAGTGCTAGAGTTGGCGGGGGGTTTAACGGGGAGCTGTTTTTT.

The genes are TRBV5-1 and TRBJ1-2; possibly TRBD1 for D (5 bases). The length of the CDR3 is 14 residues. Trimming cost V 4 bases and J 5 bases, with 15 bases left between them. Germline CDR1 and CDR2: SGHRS and YFSETQ. Here the CDR3 DNA reads TGCGCCAGCAGCCTAGACAGCGATCTTTATGGCTACACCTTC. Encoded protein: CASSLDSDLYGYTF.

This clonotype was seen at least ten times. The chain recombines TRBV5-1 with TRBJ2-3, with unresolved D. Between the trimmed V and J ends, which lost 1 base and 2 bases, there was a span of 2 bases. CDR3 length: 12 residues. Germline-derived CDR1 and CDR2 are SGHRS and YFSETQ. The CDR3 DNA sequence: TGCGCCAGCAGCTTGTTCACAGATACGCAGTATTTT. Amino acid sequence: CASSLFTDTQYF. The variable domain in full, completed from reference TRBV5-1 and TRBJ2-3, reads KAGVTQTPRYLIKTRGQQVTLSCSPISGHRSVSWYQQTPGQGLQFLFEYFSETQRNKGNFPGRFSGRQFSNSRSEMNVSTLELGDSALYLCASSLFTDTQYFGPGTRLTVL.

This clonotype was picked up many times. The V and J genes are TRBV18 and TRBJ2-4, with D perhaps TRBD2 (5 bases). The germline gives CDR1 KGHSH, CDR2 LQKENI. This CDR3 is built from 16 residues. Trimming shortened V by 0 bases and J by 1 base, and 10 bases separated the two germline ends. In nucleotides, the CDR3 is TGTGCCAGCTCACCACCAGAGGGAGTTGCCAAAAACATTCAGTACTTC. It codes for CASSPPEGVAKNIQYF.

With respect to this clonotype: A much larger clone differs from this one at a single base, so this may be a read error. This chain links TRBV5-4 with TRBJ2-3; 8 nucleotides match TRBD2. The junction had 15 bases not matched to a gene; V was cut back by 4 bases and J by 5 bases. Per germline, CDR1 SGHNT and CDR2 YYREEE (reference sequence). This CDR3 comprises 17 residues. CDR3 nucleotides: TGTGCCAGCAGCCCATTTTTGAGAGCGGGGGACGGAGATACGCAGTATTTT. This encodes CASSPFLRAGDGDTQYF. The full variable domain, in which reference TRBV5-4 and TRBJ2-3 provide the parts outside the CDR3, is ETGVTQSPTHLIKTRGQQVTLRCSSQSGHNTVSWYQQALGQGPQFIFQYYREEENGRGNFPPRFSGLQFPNYSSELNVNALELDDSALYLCASSPFLRAGDGDTQYFGPGTRLTVL.

The chain is built from TRBV12-3 or TRBV12-4 and TRBJ2-2, with 7 bases matching TRBD1. The V gene end was trimmed by 5 bases and the J gene end by 3 bases; junction bases not matched to a gene: 3. This CDR3 comprises 14 residues. DNA for the CDR3: TGTGCCAGCAGTAGGGGGCTGTACACCGGGGAGCTGTTTTTT. Translation gives CASSRGLYTGELFF.

This sequence joins TRBV7-9 and TRBJ2-5; 12 nucleotides agree with TRBD2. The V and J ends lost 5 bases and 5 bases, in that order; junction bases with no gene match: 9. The CDR3 runs to 16 residues. Germline lookup yields CDR1 SEHNR and CDR2 FQNEAQ (reference sequence). In DNA, the CDR3 is TGTGCCAGCAGCAATCTAGCGGGAGGGCCCAGTGAGACCCAGTACTTC. Translating it yields CASSNLAGGPSETQYF.

This sequence joins TRBV4-1 and TRBJ2-4; weak D call: TRBD2 (5 bases). The CDR3 sequence is 17 residues long. Per the germline V gene, CDR1 is MGHRA and CDR2 is YSYEKL. Trimming shortened V by 4 bases and J by 0 bases, and 16 bases separated the two germline ends. CDR3 nucleotide sequence: TGCGCCAGCAGCCCCCGCGGAGGTTTCATAGCCAAAAACATTCAGTACTTC. This translates into CASSPRGGFIAKNIQYF.

The V call is TRBV15, the J call TRBJ2-1; TRBD2 agrees at 10 bases. The germline V gene encodes CDR1 LNHNV and CDR2 YYDKDF (reference sequence). The CDR3 contains 17 residues. V was pared by 1 base and J by 4 bases, with 7 bases of the junction left unmatched. CDR3 residues: CATSRVPLAGAYNEQFF. The CDR3 bases are TGTGCCACCAGCAGAGTCCCCCTAGCGGGGGCGTACAATGAGCAGTTCTTC.

In this sample, this clonotype turned up a few times. This sequence joins TRBV29-1 and TRBJ2-1; TRBD1 aligns across 11 bases. The CDR3 extends over 16 amino acids. Germline V lookup: CDR1 SQVTM, CDR2 ANQGSEA. After removal of 3 bases from V and 2 bases from J, the junction contained 6 bases not matched to a gene. Here the CDR3 reads CSVEGQGVRTYNEQFF. CDR3 coding DNA: TGCAGCGTTGAGGGACAGGGGGTCAGGACCTACAATGAGCAGTTCTTC.

The chain has TRBV30 and TRBJ1-4; D call uncertain. Germline V gene data show CDR1 as GTSNPN and CDR2 as SVGIG (reference sequence). This CDR3 contains 11 residues. V was trimmed by 1 base and J by 10 bases, leaving 7 bases between them. Here the CDR3 reads CAWSEAGKLFF. CDR3 sequence (DNA): TGTGCCTGGAGTGAGGCAGGAAAACTGTTTTTT.

This clonotype was counted ten times or more. This chain uses TRBV19 with TRBJ2-2; perhaps TRBD2 as D (6 bases). Looked up from germline, CDR1 is LNHDA and CDR2 is SQIVND (reference sequence). The CDR3 consists of 15 residues. Trimming pared 3 bases from V and 6 bases from J, leaving 14 bases between. The CDR3 DNA follows: TGTGCCAGTAGTATCTTTTCGGAGGGCGCCGGGGAGCTGTTTTTT. It encodes CASSIFSEGAGELFF.

The gene calls are TRBV9 and TRBJ1-5, with D unresolved. CDR1 and CDR2 from the germline V gene are SGDLS and YYNGEE. The V end was cut by 1 base, the J end by 6 bases, with 14 bases between. This CDR3 is built from 15 residues. The CDR3 coding sequence is TGTGCCAGCAGCGTATCGTCGGAAGTCGGTCAGCCCCAGCATTTT. Translated: CASSVSSEVGQPQHF.

This clonotype was recorded many times. The V call is TRBV10-3, the J call TRBJ2-1, with 10 nucleotides matching TRBD2. With V trimmed by 11 bases and J by 3 bases, 4 bases remained unmatched. This CDR3 is 13 amino acids long. The germline V gene encodes CDR1 ENHRY and CDR2 SYGVKD. As DNA, the CDR3 is TGTGCCGCCGGGACTAGCGACTACAATGAGCAGTTCTTC. Its protein product is CAAGTSDYNEQFF.

The chain combines TRBV18 with TRBJ2-7, with D maybe TRBD2 (6 bases). Germline CDR1 reads KGHSH; CDR2 reads LQKENI. Trimming removed 3 bases at V and 2 bases at J, with 14 bases between. The CDR3 length is 15 residues. The CDR3, as DNA: TGTGCCAGCTCACCCCCCTTCGGGGAGGCCTACGAGCAGTACTTC. This sequence encodes CASSPPFGEAYEQYF.

This rearrangement joins TRBV28 to TRBJ1-5; 7 bases agree with TRBD1. Germline trimming cut 6 bases from V and 0 bases from J; bases unmatched to any gene: 11. The CDR3 has 17 amino acids. Germline loops: CDR1 MDHEN, CDR2 SYDVKM. CDR3 residues: CASSSTRTGPSNQPQHF. CDR3 bases: TGTGCCAGCAGCTCGACTCGGACAGGCCCTAGCAATCAGCCCCAGCATTTT.

The CDR3 region has the DNA TGCGCCAGCAGCTTGGCCCAGGCCCAAGAGACCCAGTACTTC. It yields the protein CASSLAQAQETQYF. The V and J genes are TRBV5-1 and TRBJ2-5; unclear D gene. Germline CDR1 SGHRS, CDR2 YFSETQ. V was cut by 0 bases and J by 1 base, with 7 bases left in between. The CDR3 extends over 14 amino acids. The full variable domain, rest sourced from reference TRBV5-1 and TRBJ2-5, is KAGVTQTPRYLIKTRGQQVTLSCSPISGHRSVSWYQQTPGQGLQFLFEYFSETQRNKGNFPGRFSGRQFSNSRSEMNVSTLELGDSALYLCASSLAQAQETQYFGPGTRLLVL.

This clonotype was seen at least ten times. The V gene is TRBV20-1, the J gene TRBJ2-3; weak D call: TRBD2 (6 bases). V lost 5 bases, J lost 1 base, and 10 bases lay in between. Germline V lookup: CDR1 DFQATT, CDR2 SNEGSKA (reference sequence). The CDR3 spans 13 residues. The CDR3 nucleotides are TGCAGTGCTGGAATAGCGGGCACAGATACGCAGTATTTT. It encodes CSAGIAGTDTQYF.

This clonotype came up a few times. The chain carries TRBV29-1 and TRBJ2-3; 8 bases align to TRBD2. This CDR3 is 12 amino acids long. V trimming: 7 bases; J trimming: 4 bases; junction bases outside the gene matches: 4. The germline V gene has CDR1 SQVTM and CDR2 ANQGSEA. CDR3 amino acids: CSALTSADTQYF. The CDR3 DNA follows: TGCAGCGCCCTGACTAGCGCAGATACGCAGTATTTT.

This clonotype has a handful of counts. The V and J genes are TRBV6-5 and TRBJ1-2; TRBD1 is a possible D gene (5 bases). CDR1 and CDR2 (germline): MNHEY, SVGAGI. The CDR3 runs to 13 residues. V was trimmed by 9 bases and J by 0 bases, leaving 11 bases between them. CDR3 sequence: CASSWGPNYGYTF. The DNA for the CDR3 is TGTGCCAGTTCGTGGGGACCTAACTATGGCTACACCTTC.

The rearrangement links TRBV13 to TRBJ2-7, with 7 bases lining up with TRBD1. Per germline, CDR1 PRHDT and CDR2 FYEKMQ (reference sequence). Trimming cost V 6 bases and J 4 bases; bases outside gene matches: 9. The CDR3 runs to 14 residues. The CDR3 protein is CASRRVGQPYEQYF. The CDR3 bases are TGTGCCAGCAGACGGGTGGGACAGCCATACGAGCAGTACTTC.

The chain recombines TRBV29-1 with TRBJ2-1; 16 bases line up with TRBD2. This CDR3 contains 14 residues. The V gene end was trimmed by 6 bases and the J gene end by 9 bases; junction bases not matched to a gene: 5. Looked up from germline, CDR1 is SQVTM and CDR2 is ANQGSEA. The CDR3 DNA reads as TGCAGCGTAGCCGGGACTAGCGGGAGGGGTGAGCAGTTCTTC. Translation gives CSVAGTSGRGEQFF.

This clonotype was counted once. The genes are TRBV25-1 and TRBJ2-2; 10 bases line up with TRBD1. V lost 5 bases to trimming and J lost 6 bases; unmatched junction nucleotides: 3. Germline-derived CDR1 and CDR2 are MGHDK and SYGVNS. The CDR3 runs 14 residues. In DNA, the CDR3 is TGTGCCAGCAGTTATGGACAGGGGGCCGGGGAGCTGTTTTTT. It translates to CASSYGQGAGELFF.

Only a few counts were recorded for this clonotype. J is TRBJ2-1 and V is TRBV4-1, with TRBD2 as a possible D gene (6 bases). The CDR3 totals 16 residues. The V gene lost 3 bases and the J gene lost 1 base, with 13 bases spanning the gap. Per the germline V gene, CDR1 is MGHRA and CDR2 is YSYEKL. CDR3 sequence: CASSHPLAWSYNEQFF. The CDR3 region has the DNA TGCGCCAGCAGCCACCCACTAGCCTGGTCCTACAATGAGCAGTTCTTC.

The V call is TRBV4-1, the J call TRBJ2-1, with a tentative D call TRBD2 (5 bases). Trimming took off 4 bases at V and 4 bases at J, with 17 bases between the two ends. Germline assignment: CDR1 MGHRA and CDR2 YSYEKL. This CDR3 is 16 amino acids long. DNA for the CDR3: TGCGCCAGCAGCCGTACGAGCGGAGCTACGTACAATGAGCAGTTCTTC. Its protein product is CASSRTSGATYNEQFF.

The table lists this clonotype with a few counts. The CDR3 nucleotides are TGTGCCAGCAGCCTACAGGCATCGATGAACACTGAAGCTTTCTTT. It is translated as CASSLQASMNTEAFF. V is TRBV12-3 or TRBV12-4 and J is TRBJ1-1; perhaps TRBD1 as D (5 bases). The CDR3 has 15 amino acids. Trimming removed 6 bases from V and 0 bases from J, with 14 bases in between.